This is a list of T cell receptor beta chains from one sample in a study of T cells after yellow fever vaccination. MiXCR, applied by TCRdb to the 5' RACE reads, yields one record per CDR3 protein. The data contain a few hundred thousand distinct CDR3 sequences, 6.2% of them singletons. Specimen: PBMCs, collected 5 days after the yellow fever booster vaccination. All receptors derive from a man aged 25 to 40 who received the YFV17D yellow fever vaccine. CDR3s include the opening cysteine and the closing phenylalanine or tryptophan. The order of the fields is V gene, D gene, clone size, J gene, CDR3 length, CDR3 DNA, CDR3 protein. A D gene is named only where the DNA matches it firmly. Not all rows give a size; the values are once, few, many and, for expanded clones, a class.

>TRBV20-1|TRBD2|many|TRBJ2-2|18
TGCAGTGCTTCCGGGACAGGGACTAGCGGGAGAGCCACCGGGGAGCTGTTTTTT
CSASGTGTSGRATGELFF
>TRBV5-4|TRBD1|many|TRBJ1-6|16
TGTGCCAGCAGCGCAAAGACAGGGGTTTATAATTCACCCCTCCACTTT
CASSAKTGVYNSPLHF
>TRBV7-9|TRBD1|many|TRBJ1-1|16
TGTGCCAGCAGCCCGCGAAGGACAGGGCAGAACACTGAAGCTTTCTTT
CASSPRRTGQNTEAFF
>TRBV6-5|TRBD2|few|TRBJ2-3|17
TGTGCCAGCAGTACTTCCGGGACTAGCGTTTCGGCAGATACGCAGTATTTT
CASSTSGTSVSADTQYF
>TRBV7-2|TRBD2|few|TRBJ2-2|15
TGTGCCAGCAGCCGCCTTAGCGGGAGTCCCGGGGAGCTGTTTTTT
CASSRLSGSPGELFF
>TRBV10-3|.|many|TRBJ1-1|14
TGTGCCATCAGTGAGTATGAGGGAAACACTGAAGCTTTCTTT
CAISEYEGNTEAFF
>TRBV6-5|.|.|TRBJ2-1|15
TGTGCCAGCAGTTATGGGCCCCCGACATACAATGAGCAGTTCTTC
CASSYGPPTYNEQFF
>TRBV15|TRBD1|many|TRBJ2-1|17
TGTGCCACCAGCAGGGATAGGGCAGGGGGTCCATACAATGAGCAGTTCTTC
CATSRDRAGGPYNEQFF
>TRBV6-1|.|many|TRBJ2-2|15
TGTGCCAGCAGTGAAGTTGCAGGGGGGGGCGGGGAGCTGTTTTTT
CASSEVAGGGGELFF
>TRBV5-1|.|.|TRBJ2-7|14
TGCGCCAGCCGGGAAATAGAGACCGGCCACGAGCAGTACTTC
CASREIETGHEQYF
>TRBV4-3|.|few|TRBJ2-2|13
TGCGCCAGCAGCCAAGAGATTGGGGGGGAGCTGTTTTTT
CASSQEIGGELFF
>TRBV3-1|TRBD2|.|TRBJ2-3|16
TGTGCCAGCAGCGGGCTAGCGGGAGGGCCAGCAGATACGCAGTATTTT
CASSGLAGGPADTQYF
>TRBV5-1|.|many|TRBJ2-3|13
TGCGCCAGCAGCTGGATAGGGGGAGATACGCAGTATTTT
CASSWIGGDTQYF
>TRBV7-6|.|many|TRBJ1-3|14
TGTGCCAGCAGCGTCAGCGACTCTGGAAACACCATATATTTT
CASSVSDSGNTIYF
>TRBV28|.|.|TRBJ2-1|15
TGTGCCAGCAGTTTTGAGGGGCCGAGAGACAATGAGCAGTTCTTC
CASSFEGPRDNEQFF
>TRBV27|.|many|TRBJ2-7|14
TGTGCCACCCAGGGGCGGGAGAATTTTTACGAGCAGTACTTC
CATQGRENFYEQYF
>TRBV7-2|.|few|TRBJ2-1|13
TGTGCCAGCAGCTTCCGGGTGGACAATGAGCAGTTCTTC
CASSFRVDNEQFF
>TRBV15|.|many|TRBJ2-2|14
TGTGCCACCAGCAGACCTCAGGGCGGCGGGGAGCTGTTTTTT
CATSRPQGGGELFF
>TRBV10-1|.|.|TRBJ2-7|15
TGCGCCAGCAGTGAGTCTGGAGCAAGCTCCTACGAGCAGTACTTC
CASSESGASSYEQYF
>TRBV11-2|.|few|TRBJ2-5|15
TGTGCCAGCAGCTCGCCGGGACGAAAAGAAGAGACCCAGTACTTC
CASSSPGRKEETQYF
>TRBV15|.|.|TRBJ2-1|16
TGTGCCACCAGCAGAGATAGGGTTAGCTCCTACAATGAGCAGTTCTTC
CATSRDRVSSYNEQFF
>TRBV7-2|.|many|TRBJ2-4|16
TGTGCCAGCAGCTTGGGTCCGGACAACACCAAAAACATTCAGTACTTC
CASSLGPDNTKNIQYF
>TRBV4-3|TRBD2|many|TRBJ2-7|14
TGCGCCAGCAGCCAAGGAACTAGCGGCTACGAGCAGTACTTC
CASSQGTSGYEQYF
>TRBV25-1|.|.|TRBJ1-6|11
TGTGCCACTGGCGAGGTCACATACCTCCACTTT
CATGEVTYLHF
>TRBV6-1|TRBD1|.|TRBJ2-5|14
TGTGCCAGCAGGAGAAGACAGGGACAAGAGACCCAGTACTTC
CASRRRQGQETQYF
>TRBV30|.|.|TRBJ2-6|15
TGTGCCTGGAATACGGCACGTTCTGGGGCCAACGTCCTGACTTTC
CAWNTARSGANVLTF
>TRBV6-5|.|many|TRBJ2-1|17
TGTGCCAGCAGTTACTCGAAATTCCTCAGCTCCTACAATGAGCAGTTCTTC
CASSYSKFLSSYNEQFF
>TRBV27|.|.|TRBJ1-2|13
TGTGCCAGCAGTGGAGGTCAGGACTATGGCTACACCTTC
CASSGGQDYGYTF
>TRBV14|TRBD1|few|TRBJ1-6|15
TGTGCCAGCAGCCAAGATGAGGGGGCGGCATCACCCCTCCACTTT
CASSQDEGAASPLHF
>TRBV30|.|few|TRBJ2-5|13
TGTGCCTGGGGGGGGGGGCACTTGGGAACCCAGTACTTC
CAWGGGHLGTQYF
>TRBV7-9|.|few|TRBJ1-6|14
TGTGCCAGCAGCACCGGAGATTATAATTCACCCCTCCACTTT
CASSTGDYNSPLHF
>TRBV20-1|TRBD2|.|TRBJ2-1|16
TGCTGTGCTAGATCTGGACTAGCGGGAGTAAGGAATGAGCAGTTCTTC
CCARSGLAGVRNEQFF
>TRBV20-1|TRBD1|few|TRBJ2-1|15
TGCAGTGCTCCCAGTGGGGACAGGGCCTACAATGAGCAGTTCTTC
CSAPSGDRAYNEQFF
>TRBV7-8|.|few|TRBJ2-2|17
TGTGCCAGCAGCTTAAGGTCAGGACAGCTCAACACCGGGGAGCTGTTTTTT
CASSLRSGQLNTGELFF
>TRBV12-3/TRBV12-4|.|many|TRBJ2-7|15
TGTGCCAGCAGACGGACCCAGGGCATAGGCTACGAGCAGTACTTC
CASRRTQGIGYEQYF
>TRBV7-9|.|.|TRBJ2-2|15
TGTGCCAGCACCTCTATGGCCCAAATCACCGGGGAGCTGTTTTTT
CASTSMAQITGELFF
>TRBV5-6|TRBD1|many|TRBJ2-4|13
TGTGCCAGCAGCACGGGACAGGAAAACATTCAGTACTTC
CASSTGQENIQYF
>TRBV29-1|TRBD1|many|TRBJ2-3|12
TGCAGCGCCGACAGGGGAGTAGATACGCAGTATTTT
CSADRGVDTQYF
>TRBV5-1|.|.|TRBJ2-1|17
TGCGCCAGCAGCTTGTCCCCCCCGCTTAGCTCCTACAATGAGCAGTTCTTC
CASSLSPPLSSYNEQFF
>TRBV27|.|.|TRBJ1-1|15
TGTGCCAGCAGTAAATGGGACGGAGACAACACTGAAGCTTTCTTT
CASSKWDGDNTEAFF
>TRBV21-1|.|few|TRBJ2-7|13
TGTGCCAACCTCAGGGGATACTCCTACGAGCAGTACTTC
CANLRGYSYEQYF
>TRBV5-1|.|few|TRBJ2-1|16
TGCGCCAGCCACTCCGGGGGTACAATGTACTACAATGAGCAGTTCTTC
CASHSGGTMYYNEQFF
>TRBV12-3/TRBV12-4|TRBD1|many|TRBJ2-3|15
TGTGCCAGCAGTTTCAGGGGGAGTGCCACAGATACGCAGTATTTT
CASSFRGSATDTQYF
>TRBV27|TRBD2|.|TRBJ2-7|16
TGTGCCAGCAGTTTAGTTTTCGCGGGAGGGCGAAACGAGCAGTACTTC
CASSLVFAGGRNEQYF
>TRBV19|TRBD2|.|TRBJ2-2|17
TGTGCCAGTACCCCGGGGACTAGCGGGGCTTACACCGGGGAGCTGTTTTTT
CASTPGTSGAYTGELFF